This record concerns one T cell receptor beta chain sequence. The CDR3 contains 16 residues. CDR1 and CDR2 (germline): LGHDT, YNNKEL (reference sequence). The V end lost 1 base, the J end lost 6 bases, and 13 bases lay between the germline ends. These data originate in a study of blood T cell repertoires in COVID-19. Overall study: The United States, Italy and Spain provided the acute and convalescent COVID-19 samples. The analysed material was cDNA or gDNA that came from T cells, B-cell-depleted T cells, or PBMCs.

Authors' methods: Estimation of nucleated cell counts relied on the amplification of reference gene primers. The method was immunoSEQ multiplex PCR; TCRdb's version includes in-frame clones alone and lacks a portion of them. Clone size and the V and J calls come from that table; the DNA yielded D and trimming. This table has about 78,000 clones, under 80% appearing once. The clonotype comes from a human donor in a cohort sampled during active COVID-19. The chain carries TRBV3-1 (or the pseudogene TRBV3-2) and TRBJ1-6, with unresolved D. Sequencing used peripheral blood. The CDR3: CASSQGWLAPNSPLHF. Here the CDR3 DNA reads TGTGCCAGCAGCCAAGGTTGGTTAGCCCCTAATTCACCCCTCCACTTT.